This TCR beta chain was profiled in a study of CD8+ T cells in alopecia areata. PBMCs served as the source from which CD4+ and CD8+ T cells were sorted. Reverse transcribed after extraction, RNA yielded cDNA as the sequencing template. Clones were sequenced by immunoSEQ multiplex PCR, and TCRdb holds only the in-frame ones, with some missing. The sample contains 150,000 to 200,000 clones, approximately 60% of which appear only once. This CDR3 contains 10 residues. Trimming stripped 7 bases from V and 6 bases from J, with 9 bases between. CDR1 is SQVTM, CDR2 ANQGSEA, per germline. The chain is built from TRBV29-1 and TRBJ1-2; no reliable D call. This TCR was sampled from a human donor in good health. Source material: CD4+ T cells sorted from blood. The CDR3 DNA sequence: TGCAGCGCCGGAGATAATGGCTACACCTTC. It yields the protein CSAGDNGYTF. The full variable domain, rest sourced from reference TRBV29-1 and TRBJ1-2, is SAVISQKPSRDICQRGTSLTIQCQVDSQVTMMFWYRQQPGQSLTLIATANQGSEATYESGFVIDKFPISRPNLTFSTLTVSNMSPEDSSIYLCSAGDNGYTFGSGTRLTVV.